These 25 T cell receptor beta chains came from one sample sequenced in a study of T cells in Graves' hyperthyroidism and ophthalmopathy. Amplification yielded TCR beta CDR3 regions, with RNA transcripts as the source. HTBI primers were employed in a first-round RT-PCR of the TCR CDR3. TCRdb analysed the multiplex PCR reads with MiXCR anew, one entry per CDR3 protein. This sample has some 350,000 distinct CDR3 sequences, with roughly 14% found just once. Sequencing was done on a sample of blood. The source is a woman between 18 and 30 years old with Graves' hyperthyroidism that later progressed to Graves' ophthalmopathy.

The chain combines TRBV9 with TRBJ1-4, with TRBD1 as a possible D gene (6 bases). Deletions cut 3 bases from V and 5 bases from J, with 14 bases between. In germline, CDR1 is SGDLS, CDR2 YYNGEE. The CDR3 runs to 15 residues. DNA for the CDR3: TGTGCCAGCAGCGCATCCGGGACAAAAAATGAAAAACTGTTTTTT. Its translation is CASSASGTKNEKLFF.

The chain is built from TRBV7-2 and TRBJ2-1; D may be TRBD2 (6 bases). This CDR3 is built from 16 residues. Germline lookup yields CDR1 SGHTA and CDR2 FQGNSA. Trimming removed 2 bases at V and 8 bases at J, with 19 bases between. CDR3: CASSLFGTLSRDEQFF. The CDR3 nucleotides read TGTGCCAGCAGCTTATTCGGGACTCTGTCGCGGGATGAGCAGTTCTTC.

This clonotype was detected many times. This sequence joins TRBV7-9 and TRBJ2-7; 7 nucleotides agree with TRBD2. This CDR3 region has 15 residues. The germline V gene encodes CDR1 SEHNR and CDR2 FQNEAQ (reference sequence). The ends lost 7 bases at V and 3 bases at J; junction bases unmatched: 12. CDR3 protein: CASTGEGNPLYEQYF. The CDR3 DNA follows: TGTGCCAGCACCGGGGAGGGGAACCCTCTCTACGAGCAGTACTTC.

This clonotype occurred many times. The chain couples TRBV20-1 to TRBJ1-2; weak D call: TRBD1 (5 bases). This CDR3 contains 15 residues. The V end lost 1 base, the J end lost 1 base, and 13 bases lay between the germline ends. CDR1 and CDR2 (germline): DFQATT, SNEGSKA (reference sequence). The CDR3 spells CSARVKGEVNYGYTF. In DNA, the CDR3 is TGCAGTGCTAGAGTAAAAGGGGAGGTTAACTATGGCTACACCTTC.

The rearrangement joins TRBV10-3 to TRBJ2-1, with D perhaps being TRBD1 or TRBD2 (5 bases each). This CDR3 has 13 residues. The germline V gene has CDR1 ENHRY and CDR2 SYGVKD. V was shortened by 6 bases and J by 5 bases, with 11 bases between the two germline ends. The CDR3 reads CAIRTGTDNEQFF. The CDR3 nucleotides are TGTGCCATCAGAACTGGGACGGACAATGAGCAGTTCTTC.

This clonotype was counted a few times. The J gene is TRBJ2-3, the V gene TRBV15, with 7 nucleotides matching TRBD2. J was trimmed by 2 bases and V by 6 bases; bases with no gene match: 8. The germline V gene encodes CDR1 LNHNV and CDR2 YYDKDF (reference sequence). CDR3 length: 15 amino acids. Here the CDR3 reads CATRSGLEATDTQYF. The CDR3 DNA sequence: TGTGCCACCAGGTCAGGACTAGAAGCCACAGATACGCAGTATTTT.

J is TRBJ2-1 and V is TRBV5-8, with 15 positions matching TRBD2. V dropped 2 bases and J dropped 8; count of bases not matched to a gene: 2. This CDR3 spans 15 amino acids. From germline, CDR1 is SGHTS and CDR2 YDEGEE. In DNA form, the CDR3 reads TGTGCCAGCAGCTTTGGACTAGCGGGAGGGCATGAGCAGTTCTTC. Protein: CASSFGLAGGHEQFF.

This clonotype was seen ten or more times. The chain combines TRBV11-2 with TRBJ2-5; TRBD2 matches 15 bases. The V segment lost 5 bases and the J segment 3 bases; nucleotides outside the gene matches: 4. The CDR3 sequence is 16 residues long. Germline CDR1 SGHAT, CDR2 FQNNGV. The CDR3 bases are TGTGCCAGCAGCCTGGGACTAGCGGGAGGAGAAGAGACCCAGTACTTC. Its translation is CASSLGLAGGEETQYF.

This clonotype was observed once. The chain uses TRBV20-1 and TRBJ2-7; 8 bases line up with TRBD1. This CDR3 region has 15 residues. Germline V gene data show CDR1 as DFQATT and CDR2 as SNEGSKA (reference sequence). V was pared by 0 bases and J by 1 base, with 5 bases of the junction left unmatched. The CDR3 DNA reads TGCAGTGCTAGAGAGAGACAGGGGCTTTCCTACGAGCAGTACTTC. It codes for CSARERQGLSYEQYF.

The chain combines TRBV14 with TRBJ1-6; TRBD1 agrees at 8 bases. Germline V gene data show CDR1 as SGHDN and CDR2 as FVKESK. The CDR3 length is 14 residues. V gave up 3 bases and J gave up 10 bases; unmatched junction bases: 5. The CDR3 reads CASSQTGADSPLHF. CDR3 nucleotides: TGTGCCAGCAGCCAGACAGGGGCTGACTCACCCCTCCACTTT.

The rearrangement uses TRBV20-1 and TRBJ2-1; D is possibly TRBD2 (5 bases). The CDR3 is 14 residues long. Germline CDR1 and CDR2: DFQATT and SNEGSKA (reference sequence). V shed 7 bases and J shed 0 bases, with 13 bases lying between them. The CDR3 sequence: CSGGEGRSYNEQFF. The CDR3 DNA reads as TGCAGTGGTGGCGAGGGTCGCTCCTACAATGAGCAGTTCTTC.

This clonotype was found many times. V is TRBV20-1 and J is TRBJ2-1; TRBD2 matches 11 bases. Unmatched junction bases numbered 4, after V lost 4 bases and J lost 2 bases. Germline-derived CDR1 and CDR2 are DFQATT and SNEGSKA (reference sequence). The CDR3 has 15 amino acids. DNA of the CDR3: TGCAGTGCTACCCCGACTAGCGGGACCTACAATGAGCAGTTCTTC. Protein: CSATPTSGTYNEQFF.

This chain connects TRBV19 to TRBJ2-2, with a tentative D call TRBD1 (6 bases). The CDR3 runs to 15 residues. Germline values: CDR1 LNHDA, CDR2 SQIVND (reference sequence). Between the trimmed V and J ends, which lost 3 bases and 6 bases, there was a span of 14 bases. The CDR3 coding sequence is TGTGCCAGTAGTATGGACTGGGGGCATGCCGGGGAGCTGTTTTTT. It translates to CASSMDWGHAGELFF.

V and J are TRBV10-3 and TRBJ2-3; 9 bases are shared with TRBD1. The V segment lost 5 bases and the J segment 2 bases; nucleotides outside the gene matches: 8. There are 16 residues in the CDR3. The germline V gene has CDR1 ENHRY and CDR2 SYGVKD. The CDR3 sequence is CAISPGTGRDTDTQYF. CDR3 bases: TGTGCCATCAGTCCCGGGACAGGGAGAGACACAGATACGCAGTATTTT.

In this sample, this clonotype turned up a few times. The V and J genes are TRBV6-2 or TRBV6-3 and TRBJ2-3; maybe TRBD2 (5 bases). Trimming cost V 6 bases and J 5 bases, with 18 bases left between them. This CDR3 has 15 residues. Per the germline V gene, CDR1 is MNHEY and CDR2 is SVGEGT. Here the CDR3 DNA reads TGTGCCAGCAGCAGTGGGCGAGGGCACGGAGATACGCAGTATTTT. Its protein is CASSSGRGHGDTQYF.

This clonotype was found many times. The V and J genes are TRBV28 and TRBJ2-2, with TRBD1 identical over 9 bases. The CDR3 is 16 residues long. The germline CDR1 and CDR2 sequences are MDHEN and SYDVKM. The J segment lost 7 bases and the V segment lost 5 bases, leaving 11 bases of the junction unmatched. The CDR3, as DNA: TGTGCCAGCAGTCCTCCGGGACAGGGCGGCGGCGGGGAGCTGTTTTTT. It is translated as CASSPPGQGGGGELFF.

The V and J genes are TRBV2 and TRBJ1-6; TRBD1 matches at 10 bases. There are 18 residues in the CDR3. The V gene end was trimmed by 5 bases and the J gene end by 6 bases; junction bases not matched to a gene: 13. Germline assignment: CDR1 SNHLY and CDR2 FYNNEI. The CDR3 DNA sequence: TGTGCCAGCAGTCAAAAGGGGACAGGGGTATTCGGTAATTCACCCCTCCACTTT. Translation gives CASSQKGTGVFGNSPLHF. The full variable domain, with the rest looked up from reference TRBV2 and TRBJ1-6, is EPEVTQTPSHQVTQMGQEVILRCVPISNHLYFYWYRQILGQKVEFLVSFYNNEISEKSEIFDDQFSVERPDGSNFTLKIRSTKLEDSAMYFCASSQKGTGVFGNSPLHFGNGTRLTVT.

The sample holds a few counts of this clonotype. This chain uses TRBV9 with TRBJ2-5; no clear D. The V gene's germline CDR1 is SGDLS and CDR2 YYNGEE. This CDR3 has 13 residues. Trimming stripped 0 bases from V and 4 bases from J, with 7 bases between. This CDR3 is CASSVGGPETQYF. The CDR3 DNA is TGTGCCAGCAGCGTAGGAGGCCCAGAGACCCAGTACTTC. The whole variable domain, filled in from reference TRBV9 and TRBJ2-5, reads DSGVTQTPKHLITATGQRVTLRCSPRSGDLSVYWYQQSLDQGLQFLIQYYNGEERAKGNILERFSAQQFPDLHSELNLSSLELGDSALYFCASSVGGPETQYFGPGTRLLVL.

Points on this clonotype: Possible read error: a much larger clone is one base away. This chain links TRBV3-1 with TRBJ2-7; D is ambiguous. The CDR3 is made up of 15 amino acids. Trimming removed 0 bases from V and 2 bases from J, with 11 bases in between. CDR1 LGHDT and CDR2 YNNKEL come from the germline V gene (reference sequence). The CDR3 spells CASSQDRALPYEQYF. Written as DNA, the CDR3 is TGTGCCAGCAGCCAAGATAGGGCTTTACCCTACGAGCAGTACTTC.

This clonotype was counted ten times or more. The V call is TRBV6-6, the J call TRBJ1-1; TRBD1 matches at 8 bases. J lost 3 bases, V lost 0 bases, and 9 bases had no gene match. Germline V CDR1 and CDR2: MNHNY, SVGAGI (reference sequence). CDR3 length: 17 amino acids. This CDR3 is CASSYSTGGIKYTEAFF. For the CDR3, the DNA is TGTGCCAGCAGTTACTCAACAGGGGGTATTAAGTACACTGAAGCTTTCTTT.

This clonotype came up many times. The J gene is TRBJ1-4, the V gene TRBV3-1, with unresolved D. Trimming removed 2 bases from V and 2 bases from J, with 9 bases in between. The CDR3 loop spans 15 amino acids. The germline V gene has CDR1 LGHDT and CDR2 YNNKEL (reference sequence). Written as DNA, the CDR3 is TGTGCCAGCAGCCAATATCGAAGGACTAATGAAAAACTGTTTTTT. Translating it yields CASSQYRRTNEKLFF.

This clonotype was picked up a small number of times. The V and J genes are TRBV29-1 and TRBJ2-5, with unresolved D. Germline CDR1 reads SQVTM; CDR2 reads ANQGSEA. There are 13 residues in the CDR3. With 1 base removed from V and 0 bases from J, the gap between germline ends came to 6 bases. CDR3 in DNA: TGCAGCGTTGAAGGGCAATACCAAGAGACCCAGTACTTC. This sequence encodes CSVEGQYQETQYF.

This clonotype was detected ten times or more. The CDR3 sequence: CATSDFLGPEQFF. In DNA, the CDR3 is TGTGCCACCAGTGATTTCTTGGGCCCGGAGCAGTTCTTC. This rearrangement joins TRBV24-1 to TRBJ2-1; no reliable D call. This CDR3 has 13 residues. The V gene lost 1 base and the J gene lost 10 bases, with 10 bases spanning the gap. Germline V lookup: CDR1 KGHDR, CDR2 SFDVKD.

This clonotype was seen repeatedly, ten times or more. The CDR3 region is CASSLVPRGNEQFF. Written as DNA, the CDR3 is TGTGCCAGCAGTTTGGTCCCGAGGGGCAATGAGCAGTTCTTC. The V and J genes are TRBV27 and TRBJ2-1; D possibly matches TRBD1 or TRBD2 (5 bases each). The CDR3 is made up of 14 amino acids. Germline V lookup: CDR1 MNHEY, CDR2 SMNVEV (reference sequence). Trimming shortened V by 3 bases and J by 6 bases, and 12 bases separated the two germline ends.

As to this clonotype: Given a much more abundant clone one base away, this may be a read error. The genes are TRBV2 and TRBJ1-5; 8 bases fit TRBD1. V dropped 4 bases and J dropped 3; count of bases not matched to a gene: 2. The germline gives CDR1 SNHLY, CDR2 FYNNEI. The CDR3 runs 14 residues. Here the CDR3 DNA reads TGTGCCAGCAGTGGGACAGGGAACAATCAGCCCCAGCATTTT. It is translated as CASSGTGNNQPQHF. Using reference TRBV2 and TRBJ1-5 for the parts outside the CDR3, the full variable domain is EPEVTQTPSHQVTQMGQEVILRCVPISNHLYFYWYRQILGQKVEFLVSFYNNEISEKSEIFDDQFSVERPDGSNFTLKIRSTKLEDSAMYFCASSGTGNNQPQHFGDGTRLSIL.